This T cell receptor (beta chain) is from a study of T cell repertoires in cytomegalovirus infection. Study-wide background: Public TCR beta signatures marked donors with CMV infection and the matching HLA.

TCRdb reprocessed the reads with MiXCR, giving one entry per CDR3 protein. The repertoire holds 400,000 to 550,000 distinct CDR3 sequences, with roughly 12% as singletons. Study results and limitations: CMV-specific HLA-C-restricted TCR beta clonotypes dominated the ex vivo response. Pooled public TCR beta family frequency picked out CMV carriers with the relevant HLA.

V lost 11 bases and J lost 7, with 18 bases in between. The CDR3 has 12 residues. Germline V gives CDR1 MNHEY, CDR2 SMNVEV (reference sequence). The sample holds many counts of this clonotype. Its cognate antigen is unknown. The clonotype comes from a human donor in good health (CMV status not recorded). Some clones in this sample may be carry-over from other donors' samples. The specimen was PBMCs. The gene calls are TRBV27 and TRBJ2-7; D tentatively fits TRBD1 or TRBD2 (5 bases each). This CDR3 is CAVWDRSGEQYF. DNA of the CDR3: TGTGCCGTATGGGACCGGTCGGGGGAGCAGTACTTC.